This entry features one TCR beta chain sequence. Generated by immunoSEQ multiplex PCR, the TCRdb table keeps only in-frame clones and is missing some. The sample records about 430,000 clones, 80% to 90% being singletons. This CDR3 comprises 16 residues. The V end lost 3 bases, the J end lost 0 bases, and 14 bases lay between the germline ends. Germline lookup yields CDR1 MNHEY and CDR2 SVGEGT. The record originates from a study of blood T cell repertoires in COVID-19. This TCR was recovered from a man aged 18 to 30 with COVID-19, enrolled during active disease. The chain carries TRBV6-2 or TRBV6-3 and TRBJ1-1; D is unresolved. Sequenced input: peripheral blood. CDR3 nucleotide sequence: TGTGCCAGCAGTTATTTGATCTCGCGAATGAACACTGAAGCTTTCTTT. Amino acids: CASSYLISRMNTEAFF.